Listed here is a single T cell receptor (beta chain). The target of this receptor is not known. No per-base quality is available; no much larger clone lies one base away. The sample comes from a study of OX40 agonist ivuxolimab in advanced cancers. The study in broad terms: Ivuxolimab was a fully human IgG2 agonistic monoclonal antibody targeting the costimulatory receptor OX40 (CD134). The point of sequencing TCRbeta in the periphery was to test whether ivuxolimab changed TCR sequence diversity and drove clonal T-cell expansion. In the dose-escalation cohort, more than 75% of patients were male, and the mean age was around 60 years, with a range of about 23 to 85. The paper reports the monotherapy dose-escalation portion (N = 52 patients) of the phase I ivuxolimab trial. Partial responses occurred in three dose-escalation patients, of whom one had hepatocellular carcinoma and two had cutaneous melanoma. Patients were allowed to have had prior anti-PD-1, anti-PD-L1 or anti-CTLA-4 therapy, and approximately 40% of the dose-escalation patients had previously received checkpoint inhibitors. Among the roughly 54 dose-escalation patients, 19 had hepatocellular carcinoma, 15 or so melanoma, 9 renal cell carcinoma and 9 head and neck cancer. Intravenous ivuxolimab was administered to patients every 2 weeks at six dose levels: 0.01, 0.1, 0.3, 1.5, 3 and 10 mg/kg. Overall results and qualifications from the work: In the 0.1-3.0 mg/kg groups, partial responders were among the patients with the lowest normalized peripheral clonal expansion, particularly in CD8+ T cells. Which antigens the clonally expanded peripheral T cells were specific for was not determined. At doses of 0.1 to 3.0 mg/kg, clonal expansion of both CD4+ and CD8+ blood T cells was observed from baseline to week 6. After ivuxolimab, expanded clones were on average more numerous among CD8+ T cells than among CD4+ T cells. Low levels of normalized T-cell clonal expansion were also seen in some patients who did not respond.

Patients with autoimmune disease history or receiving systemic immunosuppression were excluded from the trial. Peripheral blood for TCR sequencing was collected from all dose cohorts at baseline, on cycle 4 day 1, and on cycle 7 day 1. Samples came from an open-label, multicenter, first-in-human phase I dose-escalation trial of ivuxolimab. The trial enrolled adults with locally advanced or metastatic head and neck squamous cell, hepatocellular, melanoma or renal cell carcinoma. Before TCR sequencing, CD4+ T cells and CD8+ T cells from peripheral blood were sorted into separate populations. For sequencing of the TCRbeta CDR3 region, genomic DNA was extracted from the sorted cells. The immunoSEQ Assay was used for sequencing of TCRbeta CDR3 regions. As stored in TCRdb, this immuneACCESS dataset retains in-frame rearrangements with V and J assigned. A fraction of the clones does not appear; measured against another copy, unresolved V genes explain less than half of the discrepancy, and the remainder lacks a known reason. This sample comprises under 65,000 clones, about 88% of them detected only once. The biggest ten clones account for 3% of the sample.

Counted from cysteine to phenylalanine, this CDR3 has 14 amino acids. Kept here is only the CDR3 DNA, which spans 42 bases and is read in frame from base 1. Per the germline V gene (reference sequence), SEHNR is the CDR1 and FQNEAQ is the CDR2. V is cut by 5 bases and J by 4 bases, and the space between the germline ends is 14 bases. The chain joins TRBV7-9 to TRBJ1-1; the best D guess is TRBD1, with 5 bases matching. The TCR originated in an adult with an advanced solid tumor such as melanoma, head and neck, liver or kidney cancer. The sample here was CD4+ or CD8+ T cells sorted from blood, taken in a trial of the OX40 agonist ivuxolimab. The DNA sequence reads TGTGCCAGCAGCAGCCTATTGGGACGCACTGAAGCTTTCTTT. This translates into CASSSLLGRTEAFF.